One and the same sample provided the 22 T cell receptor beta chains below, sequenced in a study of blood T cell repertoires in COVID-19. Some clones are missing from TCRdb's copy, which holds only in-frame ones; the method was immunoSEQ multiplex PCR. The sample lists some 250,000 clones, roughly 91% seen once, with over 2% in the top ten. The sample comprised PBMCs or T cells enriched from blood (not recorded which). Receptors were obtained from a woman in her thirties or forties with acute COVID-19.

This clone was detected a few times. Here the CDR3 DNA reads TGTGCCAGCAGCTCTGGGGGCGGGAGCTCCTACAATGAGCAGTTCTTC. It codes for CASSSGGGSSYNEQFF. V usage is TRBV7-3 and J usage is TRBJ2-1; TRBD2 might be the D (7 bases). Trimming left V 4 bases short and J 0 bases short, with 13 bases between. The CDR3 has 16 residues. Germline V gene lookup returns CDR1 SGHTA and CDR2 FQGTGA.

This chain links TRBV28 with TRBJ2-1, with D perhaps TRBD1 (5 bases). V was clipped by 5 bases and J by 8 bases, with 7 bases between them. Germline CDR1 is MDHEN and CDR2 is SYDVKM. The CDR3 length is 11 residues. CDR3 region: CASSQGYEQFF. In DNA, the CDR3 is TGTGCCAGCAGTCAGGGCTATGAGCAGTTCTTC. The variable domain in full, with the rest retrieved from reference TRBV28 and TRBJ2-1, is DVKVTQSSRYLVKRTGEKVFLECVQDMDHENMFWYRQDPGLGLRLIYFSYDVKMKEKGDIPEGYSVSREKKERFSLILESASTNQTSMYLCASSQGYEQFFGPGTRLTVL.

CDR3 residues: CASSLHRGIEAFF. CDR3 nucleotides: TGTGCCAGCTCCCTGCACAGGGGGATTGAAGCTTTCTTT. The rearrangement links TRBV18 to TRBJ1-1; 8 bases map to TRBD1. The CDR3 totals 13 residues. The V and J ends lost 6 bases and 7 bases, in that order; junction bases with no gene match: 7. The V gene's germline CDR1 is KGHSH and CDR2 LQKENI.

This rearrangement joins TRBV7-9 to TRBJ1-1; D unresolved. V lost 3 bases and J 7 bases, leaving 15 bases between the germline ends. The CDR3 extends over 14 amino acids. Germline V gene data show CDR1 as SEHNR and CDR2 as FQNEAQ (reference sequence). CDR3 amino acids: CASSFSTSGSEAFF. The CDR3 nucleotides are TGTGCCAGCAGCTTCTCTACAAGTGGGAGTGAAGCTTTCTTT.

Remarks on this clone: At the DNA level, this CDR3 is encoded by other sequences in the same sample as well. This chain joins TRBV19 and TRBJ1-3; perhaps TRBD1 as D (6 bases). V gave up 6 bases and J gave up 0 bases, with 9 bases separating them. Germline values: CDR1 LNHDA, CDR2 SQIVND (reference sequence). This CDR3 contains 14 residues. In DNA, the CDR3 is TGTGCCAGTAGCCTGACAGGCTCTGGAAACACCATATATTTT. Its translation is CASSLTGSGNTIYF.

The rearrangement uses TRBV4-3 and TRBJ1-6, with D unclear. V lost 0 bases, J lost 0 bases, and 9 bases lay in between. The CDR3 has 17 residues. Germline V lookup: CDR1 LGHNA, CDR2 YSLEER. This CDR3 is CASSQDHVSSYNSPLHF. In DNA, the CDR3 is TGCGCCAGCAGCCAAGATCACGTGAGCTCCTATAATTCACCCCTCCACTTT.

This chain links TRBV7-8 with TRBJ1-2; unclear D gene. V lost 2 bases and J lost 7, with 23 bases in between. CDR3 length: 17 amino acids. Germline V gene data show CDR1 as SGHVS and CDR2 as FQNEAQ. CDR3 DNA sequence: TGTGCCAGCAGCTTATATGCGGACCCAGGCACCGCGGGTGGCTACACCTTC. Protein sequence: CASSLYADPGTAGGYTF.

The chain couples TRBV5-1 to TRBJ2-7; TRBD1 agrees at 11 bases. The CDR3 is made up of 15 amino acids. V lost 2 bases, J lost 3 bases, and 4 bases stayed unmatched. Germline lookup yields CDR1 SGHRS and CDR2 YFSETQ. CDR3 sequence (DNA): TGCGCCAGCAGCTTCGGGACAGGGGGTTTCTACGAGCAGTACTTC. It is translated as CASSFGTGGFYEQYF. Variable domain in full (rest from reference TRBV5-1 and TRBJ2-7): KAGVTQTPRYLIKTRGQQVTLSCSPISGHRSVSWYQQTPGQGLQFLFEYFSETQRNKGNFPGRFSGRQFSNSRSEMNVSTLELGDSALYLCASSFGTGGFYEQYFGPGTRLTVT.

This chain joins TRBV27 and TRBJ2-7, with D hard to call. The germline gives CDR1 MNHEY, CDR2 SMNVEV (reference sequence). The CDR3 totals 16 residues. Trimming pared 6 bases from V and 0 bases from J, leaving 18 bases between. CDR3 in DNA: TGTGCCAGCAGGGCCGGAGTGCTTGCGGACTCCTACGAGCAGTACTTC. As protein: CASRAGVLADSYEQYF.

This chain connects TRBV28 to TRBJ1-2, with 11 nucleotides matching TRBD1. The CDR3 has 14 residues. V was clipped by 2 bases and J by 6 bases; unmatched bases: 2. Germline CDR1 and CDR2: MDHEN and SYDVKM. Here the CDR3 DNA reads TGTGCCAGCAGTTTAGGGACAGGGGGGCATGGCTACACCTTC. Its protein is CASSLGTGGHGYTF.

The chain combines TRBV7-9 with TRBJ1-1; a weak D match, TRBD1 (6 bases). V lost 1 base, J lost 2 bases, and 11 bases lay in between. The CDR3 is 15 residues long. Looked up from germline, CDR1 is SEHNR and CDR2 is FQNEAQ (reference sequence). CDR3 loop: CASSLEGQPNTEAFF. CDR3 in DNA: TGTGCCAGCAGCTTAGAGGGACAACCTAACACTGAAGCTTTCTTT.

V usage is TRBV5-4 and J usage is TRBJ1-2; a possible D gene is TRBD1 (6 bases). In germline, CDR1 is SGHNT, CDR2 YYREEE (reference sequence). CDR3 length: 18 residues. Deletions cut 3 bases from V and 7 bases from J, with 28 bases between. This CDR3 reads CASSSQKTRTPRGGGYTF. CDR3 nucleotide sequence: TGTGCCAGCAGCTCACAAAAAACACGGACACCCCGAGGGGGTGGCTACACCTTC.

This chain joins TRBV2 and TRBJ2-1; the D gene is possibly TRBD1 (6 bases). The germline V gene has CDR1 SNHLY and CDR2 FYNNEI. V gave up 2 bases and J gave up 11 bases, with 22 bases separating them. This CDR3 has 16 residues. DNA for the CDR3: TGTGCCAGCAGTGAATTACCTCAAACCGGACAGACCAAGCAGTTCTTC. Translated, it gives CASSELPQTGQTKQFF.

The chain joins TRBV11-2 to TRBJ2-1, with D perhaps matching TRBD1 (5 bases). Looked up from germline, CDR1 is SGHAT and CDR2 is FQNNGV. Trimming pared 1 base from V and 6 bases from J, leaving 13 bases between. The CDR3 is made up of 15 amino acids. The CDR3 loop reads CASSLAPRQGNEQFF. CDR3 in DNA: TGTGCCAGCAGCTTAGCCCCGCGCCAGGGCAATGAGCAGTTCTTC.

The chain recombines TRBV19 with TRBJ2-1, with a weak D call TRBD2 (7 bases). This CDR3 spans 15 amino acids. Germline loops: CDR1 LNHDA, CDR2 SQIVND (reference sequence). V was clipped by 5 bases and J by 10 bases, with 21 bases between them. The CDR3 loop is CASSLQRRGGTEQFF. The CDR3 DNA reads as TGTGCCAGTAGTCTCCAGCGAAGGGGGGGTACGGAGCAGTTCTTC.

The V call is TRBV4-3, the J call TRBJ2-7; maybe TRBD1 (6 bases). The V gene lost 4 bases and the J gene lost 2 bases, with 12 bases spanning the gap. The CDR3 has 14 residues. Germline V gene lookup returns CDR1 LGHNA and CDR2 YSLEER. The CDR3 region is CASSPINRAYEQYF. The CDR3 DNA reads TGCGCCAGCAGCCCTATTAACAGGGCCTACGAGCAGTACTTC.

The V and J genes are TRBV29-1 and TRBJ2-1; the D is unclear. Trimming removed 1 base at V and 4 bases at J, with 5 bases between. CDR3 size: 12 residues. The germline CDR1 and CDR2 sequences are SQVTM and ANQGSEA. This CDR3 reads CSVEAQYNEQFF. The CDR3 DNA sequence: TGCAGCGTTGAAGCTCAGTACAATGAGCAGTTCTTC.

CDR3 region: CASSEPSRAWEDEKLFF. The CDR3, as DNA: TGTGCCAGCAGTGAACCCTCCCGTGCGTGGGAGGATGAAAAACTGTTTTTT. The chain uses TRBV6-1 and TRBJ1-4, with no clear D. The CDR3 covers 17 residues. V lost 2 bases and J lost 6, with 19 bases in between. The germline V gene has CDR1 MNHNS and CDR2 SASEGT.

J is TRBJ2-1 and V is TRBV18; tentative D call: TRBD2 (5 bases). With 3 bases removed from V and 6 bases from J, the gap between germline ends came to 9 bases. The CDR3 loop spans 13 amino acids. The germline CDR1 and CDR2 sequences are KGHSH and LQKENI. In DNA, the CDR3 is TGTGCCAGCTCACCCTCACTAGTCAATGAGCAGTTCTTC. Translated, it gives CASSPSLVNEQFF. Using reference TRBV18 and TRBJ2-1 for the parts outside the CDR3, the full variable domain is NAGVMQNPRHLVRRRGQEARLRCSPMKGHSHVYWYRQLPEEGLKFMVYLQKENIIDESGMPKERFSAEFPKEGPSILRIQQVVRGDSAAYFCASSPSLVNEQFFGPGTRLTVL.

The rearrangement uses TRBV7-9 and TRBJ2-2; 9 bases align to TRBD2. CDR1 SEHNR and CDR2 FQNEAQ come from the germline V gene (reference sequence). V trimming: 5 bases; J trimming: 2 bases; junction bases outside the gene matches: 6. The CDR3 contains 16 residues. The CDR3 loop is CASSRRLAANTGELFF. In nucleotides, the CDR3 is TGTGCCAGCAGCCGGCGACTAGCGGCTAACACCGGGGAGCTGTTTTTT.

This CDR3 reads CASSTGTYGYTF. The CDR3 DNA is TGTGCCAGCAGTACAGGGACCTATGGCTACACCTTC. V gene TRBV28 combines with J gene TRBJ1-2; TRBD1 might be the D (6 bases). V dropped 5 bases and J dropped 4 bases, with 8 bases sitting between them. The CDR3 is made up of 12 amino acids. Germline V CDR1 and CDR2: MDHEN, SYDVKM.

In DNA, the CDR3 is TGCGCCAGCAGCTTGGGGCTAATGGGGGACTCCAGCGGCAATGGCTACACCTTC. Translated, it gives CASSLGLMGDSSGNGYTF. The V gene is TRBV5-1, the J gene TRBJ1-2; weak D call: TRBD1 (5 bases). The V and J ends lost 0 bases and 6 bases respectively, with 24 bases between them. The CDR3 has 18 residues. CDR1 is SGHRS, CDR2 YFSETQ, per germline. The full variable domain, in which reference TRBV5-1 and TRBJ1-2 provide the parts outside the CDR3, is KAGVTQTPRYLIKTRGQQVTLSCSPISGHRSVSWYQQTPGQGLQFLFEYFSETQRNKGNFPGRFSGRQFSNSRSEMNVSTLELGDSALYLCASSLGLMGDSSGNGYTFGSGTRLTVV.